The present T cell receptor beta chain was sequenced within a study of blood T cell repertoires in COVID-19. Turning to the study itself: The United States, Italy and Spain provided the acute and convalescent COVID-19 samples. In each case, the material was cDNA or gDNA derived from T cells, B-cell-depleted T cells, or PBMCs.

This clone was found a few times. V dropped 4 bases and J dropped 2; count of bases not matched to a gene: 8. The CDR3 loop spans 16 amino acids. Germline assignment: CDR1 SGHVS and CDR2 FQNEAQ. Data came from immunoSEQ multiplex PCR; TCRdb stores just in-frame clones and leaves some out. The data contain about 180,000 clones, about four fifths of them seen just once; the ten biggest clones take up around 7%. The sequence came from a man aged 65 to 79 with active or convalescent COVID-19. Input material: peripheral blood. This chain uses TRBV7-8 with TRBJ1-5, with 7 bases lining up with TRBD1. The chain's CDR3 is CASSSEGAVGNQPQHF. As DNA, the CDR3 is TGTGCCAGCAGCTCCGAGGGGGCGGTCGGCAATCAGCCCCAGCATTTT. The whole variable domain, remainder taken from reference TRBV7-8 and TRBJ1-5, is GAGVSQSPRYKVAKRGQDVALRCDPISGHVSLFWYQQALGQGPEFLTYFQNEAQLDKSGLPSDRFFAERPEGSVSTLKIQRTQQEDSAVYLCASSSEGAVGNQPQHFGDGTRLSIL.